This T cell receptor beta chain came from a study of post-analysis software for immune sequencing data (dated by TCRdb to 2014 to 2015). Context from the whole study: Relapsing-remitting, secondary progressive and progressive-relapsing multiple sclerosis were recorded as disease courses, and subtype annotation was lacking for some patients. A subset of samples was prepared in parallel using single-end sample barcoding, then pooled and co-amplified after Illumina adapter ligation. The patient repertoires were compared against fewer than twelve previously published healthy control repertoires obtained from donors aged roughly 6 to 28 years. What the authors observed across the whole study: The multiple sclerosis patient group was slightly younger than the control group. Multiple sclerosis patients had significantly lower normalized Chao1 diversity than controls, a result that suggests substantial peripheral T-cell clonal expansion. Strong co-clustering of samples prepared in the same batch was shown by direct clustering with F measure, prompting a batch-effect correction.

To demonstrate the VDJtools post-analysis software, TCR beta repertoires were profiled from the peripheral blood of over ten young patients with multiple sclerosis. The patients with multiple sclerosis were children and adolescents between roughly 6 and 16 years of age. The library was generated by PCR. The sequencer was an Illumina HiSeq 2500. To reduce PCR and sequencing biases, unique molecular identifiers were incorporated into the TCR beta cDNA libraries. Every 1 to 10 million input T cells yielded 500,000 or so cDNA molecules, meaning each molecule approximated one T cell. Patient libraries were prepared and sequenced with the same protocol used for the earlier healthy control dataset. Samples belonging to the same batch were prepared together, multiplexed and sequenced on a shared HiSeq lane. The source study handled its data this way. MIGEC was used to process the raw barcoded reads, and molecular identifier groups with only a single read were discarded before consensus assembly and CDR3 extraction. Clonotype tables were post-analysed with VDJtools, normalizing diversity by down-sampling all datasets to the smallest sample size. In repertoire overlap clustering, CDR3 amino acid sequences, but not nucleotide sequences, were matched to correct batch-related cross-sample contamination. TCRdb trimmed public reads at Q25 via fastp, called clones via MiXCR and kept in-frame beta chains. Every entry covers one CDR3 protein and lists the most common genes and DNA from its rows. It is TCRdb's table, rather than the study itself, that gives the V and J calls and clone size. For this sample there are roughly 730,000 distinct CDR3 sequences; 25% to 30% appear just once. The ten largest account for roughly 0.57% of the sample.

A word on this clonotype: It lacks a known antigen. Base-call qualities are not available, and no considerably larger clone is one nucleotide away.

This TCR was sampled from a girl under 18 with multiple sclerosis. Sequenced sample: blood.

The CDR3 corresponds to CASSEPGPDTQYF. The DNA sequence is as follows: TGTGCCAGCAGTGAACCGGGGCCCGATACGCAGTATTTT. Recombination joined TRBV25-1 with TRBJ2-3; the D gene is tentatively TRBD1 or TRBD2, each matching 5 bases. CDR1 is given as MGHDK and CDR2 as SYGVNS, both from the germline V gene. V gives up 2 bases and J gives up 6 bases, and the segment between their germline ends measures 9 bases. From the cysteine up to the phenylalanine, the CDR3 has a length of 13 residues. The kept DNA is CDR3 alone, 39 bases in frame from the first base.